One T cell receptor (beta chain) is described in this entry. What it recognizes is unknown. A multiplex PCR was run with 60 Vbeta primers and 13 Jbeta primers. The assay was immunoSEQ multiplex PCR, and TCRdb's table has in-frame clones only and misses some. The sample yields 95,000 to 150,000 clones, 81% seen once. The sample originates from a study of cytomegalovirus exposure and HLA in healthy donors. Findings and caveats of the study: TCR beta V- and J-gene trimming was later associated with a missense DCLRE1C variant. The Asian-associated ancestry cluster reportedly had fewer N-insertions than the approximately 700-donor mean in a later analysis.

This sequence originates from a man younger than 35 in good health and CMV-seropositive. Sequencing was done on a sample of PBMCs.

CDR3 nucleotide sequence: TGTGCCAGCAGCTTAGACTGGGGGGGGGACTACGAGCAGTACTTC. It yields the protein CASSLDWGGDYEQYF. This chain links TRBV7-2 with TRBJ2-7, with 7 bases identical to TRBD2. The germline V gene has CDR1 SGHTA and CDR2 FQGNSA. The CDR3 is 15 residues long. J lost 3 bases, V lost 1 base, and 6 bases had no gene match.